These 29 T cell receptor beta chains were sequenced from one sample in a study of Graves' ophthalmopathy and Graves' hyperthyroidism. RNA transcripts provided the template for amplifying TCR beta CDR3 regions. Following a first-round RT-PCR that used HTBI primers, a second-round multiplex PCR was carried out. TCRdb itself ran the multiplex PCR reads through MiXCR, one entry per CDR3 protein. The sample gives just over 600,000 distinct CDR3 sequences, about 24% of which show up once; roughly 6.9% is in the top ten. Sequenced: peripheral blood. These receptors came from a woman aged 18-29 years with stable Graves' hyperthyroidism. Some clones in this sample may be carry-over from other donors' samples.

This clonotype showed up many times. The V gene is TRBV20-1, the J gene TRBJ2-4; 7 bases are shared with TRBD1. The V and J ends lost 3 bases and 7 bases, in that order; junction bases with no gene match: 3. Germline V gene data show CDR1 as DFQATT and CDR2 as SNEGSKA (reference sequence). The CDR3 covers 12 residues. CDR3 loop: CSAREQGNIQYF. The CDR3 bases are TGCAGTGCTAGGGAACAGGGGAACATTCAGTACTTC.

This chain uses TRBV24-1 with TRBJ2-5; D not certain. Germline CDR1 KGHDR, CDR2 SFDVKD. The CDR3 length is 13 residues. The V end was cut by 4 bases, the J end by 2 bases, with 7 bases between. The CDR3 DNA follows: TGTGCCACCAGTGAGGTGGGGCAAGAGACCCAGTACTTC. Translating it yields CATSEVGQETQYF.

This clonotype was seen more than once but under ten times. This chain uses TRBV20-1 with TRBJ1-5; possibly TRBD1 for D (5 bases). Trimming took 0 bases from V and 1 from J, leaving 7 bases between them. The CDR3 is 14 residues long. Germline CDR1 and CDR2: DFQATT and SNEGSKA (reference sequence). CDR3 DNA sequence: TGCAGTGCTAGAGAGGGGACCAGCAATCAGCCCCAGCATTTT. Amino acids: CSAREGTSNQPQHF.

This chain joins TRBV18 and TRBJ2-6, with 9 nucleotides matching TRBD1. The junction had 2 bases not matched to a gene; V was cut back by 3 bases and J by 8 bases. The CDR3 is 14 residues long. Per the germline V gene, CDR1 is KGHSH and CDR2 is LQKENI. CDR3 amino acids: CASSPGQGSNVLTF. In DNA form, the CDR3 reads TGTGCCAGCTCACCTGGACAGGGGTCCAACGTCCTGACTTTC.

The J gene is TRBJ2-7, the V gene TRBV6-1; D might be TRBD1 (5 bases). V lost 7 bases to trimming and J lost 10 bases, with 17 bases between them. Germline V CDR1 and CDR2: MNHNS, SASEGT. This CDR3 has 12 amino acids. CDR3 loop: CASTRTRGDQYF. The CDR3 DNA reads as TGTGCCAGCACCCGCACAAGGGGCGATCAGTACTTC.

This clonotype was seen a few times. J is TRBJ1-1 and V is TRBV18, with D maybe TRBD1 (6 bases). Germline CDR1 reads KGHSH; CDR2 reads LQKENI. The CDR3 covers 15 residues. Trimming pared 0 bases from V and 4 bases from J, leaving 12 bases between. The CDR3 sequence: CASSPPNRAGTEAFF. In DNA, the CDR3 is TGTGCCAGCTCACCACCGAACAGGGCGGGCACTGAAGCTTTCTTT.

This clonotype was seen at least ten times. The rearrangement uses TRBV6-4 and TRBJ1-5; no firm D call. Germline V gene data show CDR1 as MRHNA and CDR2 as SNTAGT. The V and J ends lost 5 bases and 0 bases respectively, with 20 bases between them. CDR3 length: 18 residues. Written as DNA, the CDR3 is TGTGCCAGCAGTCCGCGGGAGAGTTACTCCCTTAGCAATCAGCCCCAGCATTTT. Protein sequence: CASSPRESYSLSNQPQHF.

This clonotype occurred many times. The V call is TRBV28, the J call TRBJ1-1; no clear D gene. Germline V gene lookup returns CDR1 MDHEN and CDR2 SYDVKM. V was clipped by 4 bases and J by 10 bases, with 16 bases between them. This CDR3 has 13 amino acids. CDR3 coding DNA: TGTGCCAGCAGTTACCGGGAGGGCCGGACAGCTTTCTTT. This codes for CASSYREGRTAFF.

The genes are TRBV11-1 and TRBJ1-2, with 12 bases fitting TRBD1. The CDR3 has 18 residues. V lost 1 base and J lost 2; bases outside the gene matches: 8. The germline V gene has CDR1 SGHAT and CDR2 FQDESV (reference sequence). Written as DNA, the CDR3 is TGTGCCAGCAGCTTAGGGTCGGGACAGGGGGCGAAAAACTATGGCTACACCTTC. This sequence encodes CASSLGSGQGAKNYGYTF.

The chain recombines TRBV20-1 with TRBJ2-7; tentatively, D is TRBD2 (6 bases). Trimming left V 1 base short and J 3 bases short, with 10 bases between. Germline loops: CDR1 DFQATT, CDR2 SNEGSKA (reference sequence). This CDR3 is 13 amino acids long. The DNA of the CDR3 is TGCAGTGCTAGAGCGGCGGGGAGCTACGAGCAGTACTTC. This codes for CSARAAGSYEQYF.

In its sample, this clonotype was seen many times. This sequence joins TRBV29-1 and TRBJ2-7, with 7 bases matching TRBD1. Per germline, CDR1 SQVTM and CDR2 ANQGSEA. The CDR3 is made up of 15 amino acids. V trimming: 0 bases; J trimming: 4 bases; junction bases outside the gene matches: 9. The CDR3 is CSVEETGERAYEQYF. DNA of the CDR3: TGCAGCGTTGAAGAAACAGGGGAACGAGCTTACGAGCAGTACTTC.

This clonotype has ten or more counts. V gene TRBV7-6 combines with J gene TRBJ2-7; D is undetermined. The germline V gene has CDR1 SGHVS and CDR2 FNYEAQ. The CDR3 contains 15 residues. Trimming left V 1 base short and J 6 bases short, with 16 bases between. This CDR3 reads CASSLVIGLQAEQYF. The CDR3 DNA sequence: TGTGCCAGCAGCTTAGTTATCGGTCTCCAAGCCGAGCAGTACTTC.

This clonotype was recorded at least ten times. The rearrangement links TRBV9 to TRBJ1-1, with a tentative D call TRBD1 (5 bases). V gave up 6 bases and J gave up 0 bases, with 12 bases separating them. The germline gives CDR1 SGDLS, CDR2 YYNGEE. The CDR3 has 14 residues. The CDR3: CASTQGWVNTEAFF. The CDR3 region has the DNA TGTGCCAGCACCCAGGGCTGGGTGAACACTGAAGCTTTCTTT.

This clonotype was counted between two and nine times. V is TRBV13 and J is TRBJ2-2; the D gene is possibly TRBD1 (6 bases). Germline CDR1 is PRHDT and CDR2 is FYEKMQ (reference sequence). This CDR3 spans 12 amino acids. CDR3: CGVPTGPGELFF. In DNA, the CDR3 is TGTGGCGTCCCAACAGGGCCCGGGGAGCTGTTTTTT.

This clonotype was counted ten times or more. V is TRBV6-1 and J is TRBJ1-6; no definite D call. V lost 6 bases, J lost 5 bases, and 5 bases lay in between. Germline V gene data show CDR1 as MNHNS and CDR2 as SASEGT. The CDR3 has 12 amino acids. The CDR3 nucleotides read TGTGCCAGCAGGGGTCATAATTCACCCCTCCACTTT. This sequence encodes CASRGHNSPLHF.

The sample holds a few counts of this clonotype. V and J are TRBV18 and TRBJ1-2, with D perhaps TRBD1 (5 bases). Per germline, CDR1 KGHSH and CDR2 LQKENI. The CDR3 contains 14 residues. The germline V and J ends were trimmed by 6 bases and 4 bases, with 15 bases remaining between them. This chain's CDR3 is CASSPPGRAYGYTF. CDR3 in DNA: TGTGCCAGCTCTCCCCCCGGCAGGGCCTATGGCTACACCTTC.

This clonotype was seen ten or more times. V gene TRBV7-2 combines with J gene TRBJ1-2; D not certain. Per germline, CDR1 SGHTA and CDR2 FQGNSA. V was trimmed by 5 bases and J by 7 bases, leaving 17 bases between them. The CDR3 runs to 14 residues. The CDR3 region is CASSLQRDSGGYTF. The CDR3 nucleotides read TGTGCCAGCAGCCTACAACGCGATTCCGGTGGCTACACCTTC.

The chain recombines TRBV15 with TRBJ1-1; no definite D call. Per the germline V gene, CDR1 is LNHNV and CDR2 is YYDKDF (reference sequence). The CDR3 is 16 residues long. Trimming cost V 0 bases and J 1 base, with 12 bases left between them. The CDR3 loop reads CATSRDPPPRNTEAFF. CDR3 DNA: TGTGCCACCAGCAGAGATCCCCCCCCCCGGAACACTGAAGCTTTCTTT.

This clonotype was observed a few times. This sequence may be a read error, since a much larger clone differs from it by one base. V usage is TRBV6-1 and J usage is TRBJ2-2; 9 bases match TRBD1. The CDR3 sequence is 14 residues long. Germline lookup yields CDR1 MNHNS and CDR2 SASEGT. For the CDR3, the DNA is TGTGCCAGCAGTCCAAACAGGGGGCGTTGGGAGCTGTGTTTT. It translates to CASSPNRGRWELCF.

This clonotype appeared many times. The chain employs TRBV9 and TRBJ2-6; the D gene is possibly TRBD2 (5 bases). The CDR3 totals 16 residues. From germline, CDR1 is SGDLS and CDR2 YYNGEE. V was trimmed by 1 base and J by 3 bases, leaving 11 bases between them. CDR3 sequence reads: CASSVPGDVGANVLTF. The CDR3 region has the DNA TGTGCCAGCAGCGTACCCGGGGATGTTGGGGCCAACGTCCTGACTTTC.

The rearrangement uses TRBV19 and TRBJ2-5, with 7 nucleotides matching TRBD2. Germline CDR1 LNHDA, CDR2 SQIVND (reference sequence). V dropped 5 bases and J dropped 5; count of bases not matched to a gene: 11. This CDR3 has 15 residues. CDR3 in DNA: TGTGCCAGTAGTGCCGCGCAGCGGGAAGGCGAGACCCAGTACTTC. Translating gives CASSAAQREGETQYF.

This clonotype was observed many times. The V call is TRBV20-1, the J call TRBJ1-1; tentatively, D is TRBD1 (6 bases). V lost 3 bases and J 7 bases, leaving 12 bases between the germline ends. The CDR3 is 12 residues long. CDR1 and CDR2 (germline): DFQATT, SNEGSKA (reference sequence). The CDR3 reads CSASRWTDEAFF. The CDR3 DNA is TGCAGTGCTAGTAGGTGGACAGATGAAGCTTTCTTT.

This clonotype has a handful of counts. This sequence joins TRBV3-1 and TRBJ1-5; D unresolved. The V end lost 4 bases, the J end lost 6 bases, and 16 bases lay between the germline ends. The germline V gene encodes CDR1 LGHDT and CDR2 YNNKEL (reference sequence). CDR3 length: 15 residues. The CDR3 DNA reads as TGTGCCAGCAGCCCAAAAGGACGGGAGGGTCAGCCCCAGCATTTT. Translation: CASSPKGREGQPQHF.

This clonotype was seen ten or more times. The rearrangement uses TRBV5-1 and TRBJ1-1; 7 bases are a match to TRBD1. CDR1 and CDR2 from the germline V gene are SGHRS and YFSETQ. V gave up 5 bases and J gave up 4 bases; unmatched junction bases: 8. This CDR3 comprises 14 residues. The CDR3 sequence is CASRSDRVGTEAFF. Here the CDR3 DNA reads TGCGCCAGCAGATCCGACAGGGTTGGCACTGAAGCTTTCTTT.

This clonotype was detected a few times. A much bigger clone sits one base away, suggesting this may be a read error. The chain couples TRBV15 to TRBJ1-1; D possibly corresponds to TRBD1 (5 bases). The germline V and J ends were trimmed by 5 bases and 1 base, with 8 bases remaining between them. From germline, CDR1 is LNHNV and CDR2 YYDKDF (reference sequence). The CDR3 runs 13 residues. As DNA, the CDR3 is TGTGCCACCAGCTGGCAGGGGAACACTGAAGCTTTCTTT. Translating it yields CATSWQGNTEAFF.

This clonotype showed up many times. This sequence joins TRBV5-1 and TRBJ2-7, with unresolved D. V dropped 5 bases and J dropped 0 bases, with 18 bases sitting between them. The CDR3 covers 16 residues. CDR1 SGHRS and CDR2 YFSETQ come from the germline V gene. The CDR3, as DNA: TGCGCCAGCAGGCCTGACCTAGGGCGAAGCTCCTACGAGCAGTACTTC. Its translation is CASRPDLGRSSYEQYF.

In this sample, this clonotype turned up a few times. The rearrangement links TRBV12-3 or TRBV12-4 to TRBJ2-1; D possibly corresponds to TRBD1 (7 bases). CDR3 length: 15 residues. V dropped 4 bases and J dropped 0 bases, with 10 bases sitting between them. In DNA, the CDR3 is TGTGCCAGCAGTTGGCGGGACAGCTCCTACAATGAGCAGTTCTTC. Translated, it gives CASSWRDSSYNEQFF.

In this sample, this clonotype turned up many times. The chain is built from TRBV20-1 and TRBJ1-1, with TRBD1 matching 9 bases. The germline gives CDR1 DFQATT, CDR2 SNEGSKA (reference sequence). V shed 6 bases, J shed 4 bases, and the junction held 6 bases outside the gene matches. The CDR3 runs 13 residues. The chain's CDR3 is CSATSTGGTEAFF. CDR3 DNA sequence: TGCAGTGCCACCTCGACAGGGGGCACTGAAGCTTTCTTT.

This clonotype was recorded at least ten times. The chain has TRBV7-3 and TRBJ2-7; perhaps D is TRBD1 or TRBD2 (6 bases each). Germline loops: CDR1 SGHTA, CDR2 FQGTGA. V was clipped by 2 bases and J by 3 bases, with 14 bases between them. The CDR3 has 15 amino acids. CDR3 protein: CASSLEGGIGYEQYF. The DNA for the CDR3 is TGTGCCAGCAGCTTAGAGGGGGGAATAGGCTACGAGCAGTACTTC.